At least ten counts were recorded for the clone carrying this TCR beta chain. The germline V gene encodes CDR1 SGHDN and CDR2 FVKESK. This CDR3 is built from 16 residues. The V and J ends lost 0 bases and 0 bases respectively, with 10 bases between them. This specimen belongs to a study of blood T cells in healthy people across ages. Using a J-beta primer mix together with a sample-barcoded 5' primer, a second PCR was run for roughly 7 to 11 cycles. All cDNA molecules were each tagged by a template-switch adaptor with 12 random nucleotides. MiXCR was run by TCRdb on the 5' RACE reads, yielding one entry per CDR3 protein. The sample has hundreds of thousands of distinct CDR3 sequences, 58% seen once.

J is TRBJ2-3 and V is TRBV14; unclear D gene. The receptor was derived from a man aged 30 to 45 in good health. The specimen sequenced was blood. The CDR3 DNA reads TGTGCCAGCAGCCAAGAAGGTCAGCAGAGCACAGATACGCAGTATTTT. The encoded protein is CASSQEGQQSTDTQYF.